This is a list of T cell receptor beta chains from one sample in a study of cytomegalovirus exposure and HLA in healthy donors. TCRdb's copy holds only in-frame clones and misses some; the assay was immunoSEQ multiplex PCR. Counted here are roughly 200,000 clones, 85% occurring once; the ten biggest clones make up under 3%. What was sequenced was PBMCs. All receptors come from a woman aged 50 to 65 in good health and CMV-seronegative. Both conserved end residues are part of each CDR3. A D gene is named only where the DNA matches it firmly. Size values are once, few and many counts, or a class for expanded clones, and some rows have none.

V: TRBV5-1; size: .; J: TRBJ2-1; D: TRBD2; DNA: TGCGCCAGCAGCTCGACTAGCGGGAACGGGAATGAGCAGTTCTTC; CDR3: CASSSTSGNGNEQFF
V: TRBV28; size: .; J: TRBJ2-7; D: .; DNA: TGTGCCAGCAGCCCTTTAGGGGGGGCCTACGAGCAGTACTTC; CDR3: CASSPLGGAYEQYF
V: TRBV28; size: .; J: TRBJ2-1; D: .; DNA: TGTGCCAGCAGTTTAAGGATCTTACGGGATGAGCAGTTCTTC; CDR3: CASSLRILRDEQFF
V: TRBV11-2; size: few; J: TRBJ2-2; D: TRBD2; DNA: TGTGCCAGCAGCCCCGCTTCGGCGGGAGACTGGCTCGGGGAGCTGTTTTTT; CDR3: CASSPASAGDWLGELFF
V: TRBV5-6; size: few; J: TRBJ1-2; D: TRBD1; DNA: TGTGCCAGCAGCTATGGACAGGGAAGGGGCTACACCTTC; CDR3: CASSYGQGRGYTF
V: TRBV2; size: .; J: TRBJ2-3; D: TRBD2; DNA: TGTGCCAGCACCCTTGCTGCCGGGAGGGCGGATACGCAGTATTTT; CDR3: CASTLAAGRADTQYF
V: TRBV10-1; size: once; J: TRBJ2-7; D: TRBD1; DNA: TGCGCCAGCAGACGGGACAGGGAATCCTACGAGCAGTACTTC; CDR3: CASRRDRESYEQYF
V: TRBV2; size: .; J: TRBJ2-7; D: TRBD1; DNA: TGTGCCAGCAGGATTGGGTGGGACAGAGTCTCCTACGAGCAGTACTTC; CDR3: CASRIGWDRVSYEQYF
V: TRBV28; size: .; J: TRBJ1-2; D: .; DNA: TGTGCCAGCAGCCCCCCACAAAACTATGGCTACACCTTC; CDR3: CASSPPQNYGYTF
V: TRBV19; size: .; J: TRBJ1-2; D: .; DNA: TGTGCCAGTAAGATGATAGACTATGGCTACACCTTC; CDR3: CASKMIDYGYTF
V: TRBV30; size: .; J: TRBJ1-2; D: TRBD1; DNA: TGTGCCTGGAGTGTGGAGTGGGGGACAGCGAACTATGGCTACACCTTC; CDR3: CAWSVEWGTANYGYTF
V: TRBV7-7; size: .; J: TRBJ2-1; D: .; DNA: TGTGCCAGCAGCCTTGACGGAGCGTCCTACAATGAGCAGTTCTTC; CDR3: CASSLDGASYNEQFF
V: TRBV2; size: .; J: TRBJ2-1; D: TRBD2; DNA: TGTGCCAGCAGTGGATTAGCGGGCCGATTCTACAATGAGCAGTTCTTC; CDR3: CASSGLAGRFYNEQFF
V: TRBV7-9; size: few; J: TRBJ1-2; D: .; DNA: TGTGCCAGCAGCACGGGGGGGGAGGAGGGCTACACCTTC; CDR3: CASSTGGEEGYTF
V: TRBV6-1; size: .; J: TRBJ1-1; D: .; DNA: TGTGCCAGCAGTGAAGAGGGGTCCCTAGGGACTGAAGCTTTCTTT; CDR3: CASSEEGSLGTEAFF
V: TRBV19; size: .; J: TRBJ2-7; D: .; DNA: TGTGCCAGTAGTCCACTGGGGGCGGGAGAAGGCGACGAGCAGTACTTC; CDR3: CASSPLGAGEGDEQYF
V: TRBV27; size: .; J: TRBJ2-7; D: .; DNA: TGTGCCAGCAGCCCCTGGGCAGTCCGAGCCTACGAGCAGTACTTC; CDR3: CASSPWAVRAYEQYF
V: TRBV5-8; size: .; J: TRBJ1-6; D: .; DNA: TGTGCCAGCAGCCAGGACAGCGTTAGGGCACCCCTCCACTTT; CDR3: CASSQDSVRAPLHF
V: TRBV18; size: .; J: TRBJ1-5; D: .; DNA: TGTGCCAGCTCCCCCCAGGGTGCCAATCAGCCCCAGCATTTT; CDR3: CASSPQGANQPQHF
V: TRBV28; size: .; J: TRBJ1-2; D: TRBD1; DNA: TGTGCCAGCCTCGACAGGGTAAGCGGCTACACCTTC; CDR3: CASLDRVSGYTF
V: TRBV7-9; size: .; J: TRBJ1-6; D: .; DNA: TGTGCCAGCAGCTTCCCTTATAATTCACCCCTCCACTTT; CDR3: CASSFPYNSPLHF
V: TRBV7-2; size: few; J: TRBJ2-3; D: TRBD2; DNA: TGTGCCAGCAGCCCAAGGGGTAGCGGGATCACAGATACGCAGTATTTT; CDR3: CASSPRGSGITDTQYF
V: TRBV9; size: .; J: TRBJ2-3; D: TRBD2; DNA: TGTGCCAGCAGCGGGAGCGGGAGGGCCCCAGATACGCAGTATTTT; CDR3: CASSGSGRAPDTQYF
V: TRBV28; size: once; J: TRBJ2-5; D: .; DNA: TGTGCCAGCAGCCAGGATGTCGAGACCCAGTACTTC; CDR3: CASSQDVETQYF
V: TRBV5-4; size: .; J: TRBJ2-1; D: TRBD2; DNA: TGTGCCAGCAGCGGAAGCGGGAGGGGCACTGATGAGCAGTTCTTC; CDR3: CASSGSGRGTDEQFF
V: TRBV7-9; size: .; J: TRBJ2-2; D: .; DNA: TGTGCCAGCAGCTTAGTGGACTCTAACACCGGGGAGCTGTTTTTT; CDR3: CASSLVDSNTGELFF
V: TRBV6-4; size: few; J: TRBJ2-3; D: .; DNA: TGTGCCAGCAGTGAGGGAGGACACACAGATACGCAGTATTTT; CDR3: CASSEGGHTDTQYF
V: TRBV18; size: .; J: TRBJ1-5; D: .; DNA: TGTGCCAGCTCCCCCTCAGGGGTGATTAATCAGCCCCAGCATTTT; CDR3: CASSPSGVINQPQHF
V: TRBV18; size: .; J: TRBJ2-7; D: .; DNA: TGTGCCAGCTCACCAGTCGGCCAAGGGGTTACCGAGCAGTACTTC; CDR3: CASSPVGQGVTEQYF
V: TRBV19; size: .; J: TRBJ2-3; D: .; DNA: TGTGCCAGTACCCTCCCCGCGGTTGCAGATACGCAGTATTTT; CDR3: CASTLPAVADTQYF
V: TRBV5-1; size: .; J: TRBJ2-5; D: .; DNA: TGCGCCAGCACCGTTTCCGCCAGGGTACAAGAGACCCAGTACTTC; CDR3: CASTVSARVQETQYF
V: TRBV5-1; size: once; J: TRBJ1-2; D: .; DNA: TGCGCCAGCAGCGACCAGACACAGGTTAACTATGGCTACACCTTC; CDR3: CASSDQTQVNYGYTF
V: TRBV28; size: .; J: TRBJ2-7; D: .; DNA: TGTGCCAGCAGTTTAGTGGGGGCCTCCTACGAGCAGTACTTC; CDR3: CASSLVGASYEQYF
V: TRBV10-2; size: .; J: TRBJ1-4; D: .; DNA: TGCGCCAGCAGTGTAGCTAGAGGCAATGGAGAAAAACTGTTTTTT; CDR3: CASSVARGNGEKLFF
V: TRBV25-1; size: once; J: TRBJ2-7; D: TRBD1; DNA: TGTGCCAGCAGTGTACGGACAGGGGAAAGCTACGAGCAGTACTTC; CDR3: CASSVRTGESYEQYF
V: TRBV7-9; size: .; J: TRBJ2-7; D: TRBD1; DNA: TGTTCCAGCGTCCCTCTAGGGACAGGGGGGCAATACGAGCAGTACTTC; CDR3: CSSVPLGTGGQYEQYF
V: TRBV9; size: once; J: TRBJ2-7; D: .; DNA: TGTGCCAGCAGCGTAGAAACCTGGCCCTACGAGCAGTACTTC; CDR3: CASSVETWPYEQYF
V: TRBV6-1; size: .; J: TRBJ1-1; D: .; DNA: TGTGCCAGCAGCCCGCCAGGGGTTGAAGCTTTCTTT; CDR3: CASSPPGVEAFF
V: TRBV30; size: .; J: TRBJ2-7; D: TRBD1; DNA: TGTGCCTGCGGGACAGGGGGTAGTTACGAGCAGTACTTC; CDR3: CACGTGGSYEQYF
V: TRBV7-2; size: .; J: TRBJ1-5; D: .; DNA: TGTGCCAGCAGCTTAGCAGGGGCCCAGCCCCAGCATTTT; CDR3: CASSLAGAQPQHF
V: TRBV7-6; size: .; J: TRBJ2-7; D: .; DNA: TGTGCCAGCAGCTTAGATCAGAGGTCCGGGGGCAGGGGGGAATACGAGCAGTACTTC; CDR3: CASSLDQRSGGRGEYEQYF
V: TRBV11-2; size: .; J: TRBJ1-1; D: .; DNA: TGTGCCAGCAGCTTAGATGGACATAACACTGAAGCTTTCTTT; CDR3: CASSLDGHNTEAFF
V: TRBV2; size: .; J: TRBJ1-4; D: TRBD1; DNA: TGTGCCAGCAATCTACAGGGGAAGAATGAAAAACTGTTTTTT; CDR3: CASNLQGKNEKLFF
V: TRBV6-4; size: medium-sized; J: TRBJ2-1; D: TRBD1; DNA: TGTGCCAGCAGTGACTCGGGACAGGACTACAATGAGCAGTTCTTC; CDR3: CASSDSGQDYNEQFF
V: TRBV27; size: .; J: TRBJ2-1; D: TRBD1; DNA: TGTGCCAGCAGTTTCGCGACAGGGGGAAACAATGAGCAGTTCTTC; CDR3: CASSFATGGNNEQFF
V: TRBV5-6; size: .; J: TRBJ1-6; D: .; DNA: TGTGCCAGCAGCTTGGACAGCTCCTCACCCCTCCACTTT; CDR3: CASSLDSSSPLHF
V: TRBV12-2; size: .; J: TRBJ2-2; D: .; DNA: TGTGCAGTTCCCACACCTCATAACACCGGGGAGCTGTTTTTT; CDR3: CAVPTPHNTGELFF
V: TRBV4-2; size: few; J: TRBJ2-2; D: .; DNA: TGTGCCAGCAGCCAGAGGCGGGAGAACACCGGGGAGCTGTTTTTT; CDR3: CASSQRRENTGELFF
V: TRBV18; size: .; J: TRBJ1-3; D: .; DNA: TGTGCCAGCTCACCAACGTCACTTACTAGCTCTGGAAACACCATATATTTT; CDR3: CASSPTSLTSSGNTIYF
V: TRBV7-2; size: once; J: TRBJ2-7; D: .; DNA: TGTGCCAGCAGCTTACCCAGGGGTAGCCCTTCAGCGGGGGAGCAGTACTTC; CDR3: CASSLPRGSPSAGEQYF
V: TRBV29-1; size: .; J: TRBJ1-4; D: .; DNA: TGCAGCTATACAGGTCGTGCAACTAATGAAAAACTGTTTTTT; CDR3: CSYTGRATNEKLFF
V: TRBV28; size: .; J: TRBJ2-2; D: .; DNA: TGTGCCAGCAGCTTACAGTACACCGGGGAGCTGTTTTTT; CDR3: CASSLQYTGELFF
V: TRBV28; size: .; J: TRBJ2-5; D: .; DNA: TGTGCCAGCCGGAGGATGGGTCGGGAAGAGACCCAGTACTTC; CDR3: CASRRMGREETQYF
V: TRBV5-1; size: .; J: TRBJ2-3; D: TRBD1; DNA: TGCGCCAGCAGCTCGGACAGGGAATCGGATACGCAGTATTTT; CDR3: CASSSDRESDTQYF
V: TRBV5-1; size: .; J: TRBJ1-4; D: .; DNA: TGCGCCAGCAGCTTGGGAGCTAATGAAAAACTGTTTTTT; CDR3: CASSLGANEKLFF
V: TRBV5-4; size: .; J: TRBJ2-2; D: TRBD2; DNA: TGTGCCAGCTCCCCCCGGGGGGGGAACACCGGGGAGCTGTTTTTT; CDR3: CASSPRGGNTGELFF
V: TRBV4-2; size: .; J: TRBJ2-1; D: .; DNA: TGTGCCAGCAGCCAAGAACCAGCGGGTTGGACCTACAATGAGCAGTTCTTC; CDR3: CASSQEPAGWTYNEQFF